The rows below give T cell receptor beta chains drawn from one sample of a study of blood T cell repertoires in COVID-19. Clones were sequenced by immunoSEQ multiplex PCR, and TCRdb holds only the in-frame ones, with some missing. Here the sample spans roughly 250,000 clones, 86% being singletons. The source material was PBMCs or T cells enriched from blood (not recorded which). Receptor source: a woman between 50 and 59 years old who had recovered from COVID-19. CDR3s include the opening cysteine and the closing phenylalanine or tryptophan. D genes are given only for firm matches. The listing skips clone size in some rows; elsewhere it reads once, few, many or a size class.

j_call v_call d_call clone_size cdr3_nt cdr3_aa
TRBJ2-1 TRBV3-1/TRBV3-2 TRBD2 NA TGTGCCAGCAGCCAAGAATCGAATCGTCGGACTAGCAGATACAATGAGCAGTTCTTC CASSQESNRRTSRYNEQFF
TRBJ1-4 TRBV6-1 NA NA TGTGCCAGCAGTGAGAAGGAGGGAGGAAATGAAAAACTGTTTTTT CASSEKEGGNEKLFF
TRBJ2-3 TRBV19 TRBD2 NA TGTGCCAGTAGTCCCTCCCGTCGGGGCGGGGGGTCTGCGCAGTATTTT CASSPSRRGGGSAQYF
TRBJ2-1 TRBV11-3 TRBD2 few TGTGCCAGCACCCGTGGGAAGACTAGCGGGAGTTCGTCCGATGAGCAGTTCTTC CASTRGKTSGSSSDEQFF
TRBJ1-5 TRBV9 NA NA TGTGCCAGCAGCCCTGGGGGCGGAAGCAATCAGCCCCAGCATTTT CASSPGGGSNQPQHF
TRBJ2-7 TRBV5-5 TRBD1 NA TGTGCCAGCAGCTTGGACGACAGGGTCTACGAGCAGTACTTC CASSLDDRVYEQYF
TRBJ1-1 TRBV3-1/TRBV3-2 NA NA TGTGCCAGCAGCCCACAACGGGGGAACACTGAAGCTTTCTTT CASSPQRGNTEAFF
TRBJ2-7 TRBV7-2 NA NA TGTGCCAGCAGCTTAGGCGGGGCTAGCTCCTACGAGCAGTACTTC CASSLGGASSYEQYF
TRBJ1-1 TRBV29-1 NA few TGCAGCGTCGTAGGCCGGGATGCTTTCTTT CSVVGRDAFF
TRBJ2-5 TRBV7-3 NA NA TGTGCCAGCAGCTATAGCGTGCGGGAGACCCAGTACTTC CASSYSVRETQYF
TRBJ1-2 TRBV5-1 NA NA TGCGCCAGCAGCTTGCGAGGGCGGGAAGTCTATGGCTACACCTTC CASSLRGREVYGYTF
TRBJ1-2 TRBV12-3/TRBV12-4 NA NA TGTGCCAGCAGTTTCCGGGAGGGCTACACCTTC CASSFREGYTF
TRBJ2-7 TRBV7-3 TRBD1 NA TGTGCCAGCAGCTCGGACAGGGGGCGGGAGCAGTACTTC CASSSDRGREQYF
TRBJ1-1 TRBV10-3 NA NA TGTGCCATCAGTGAAGCGAGAGAGAACACTGAAGCTTTCTTT CAISEARENTEAFF
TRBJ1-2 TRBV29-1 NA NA TGCAGCGTTGACTCTGGCAGATCCCTTGGCTACACCTTC CSVDSGRSLGYTF
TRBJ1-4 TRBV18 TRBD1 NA TGTGCCAGCTTACCACGAGGGGGCACTAATGAAAAACTGTTTTTT CASLPRGGTNEKLFF
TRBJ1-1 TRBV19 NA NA TGTGCCAGTAGTATCGGACTGACGAACACTGAAGCTTTCTTT CASSIGLTNTEAFF
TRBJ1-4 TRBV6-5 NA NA TGTGCCAGCAGTCCTTATAGAGCTTTTAATGAAAAACTGTTTTTT CASSPYRAFNEKLFF
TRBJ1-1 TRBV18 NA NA TGTGCCAGCTCACCCCAGGGCTCCAACACTGAAGCTTTCTTT CASSPQGSNTEAFF
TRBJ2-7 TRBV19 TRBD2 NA TGTGCCAGTAGTATCGACGGTCTAGCGGGACCACCTTCCTACGAGCAGTACTTC CASSIDGLAGPPSYEQYF
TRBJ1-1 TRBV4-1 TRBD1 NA TGCGCCAGCAGCCGGGACAGGTCGAACACTGAAGCTTTCTTT CASSRDRSNTEAFF
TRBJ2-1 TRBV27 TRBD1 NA TGTGCCAGCAGTCCCCGGGGACAGGGGATTGGCAATGAGCAGTTCTTC CASSPRGQGIGNEQFF
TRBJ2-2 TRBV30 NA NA TGTGCCTGGAACCACGACCCCGGGGCCGGGGAGCTGTTTTTT CAWNHDPGAGELFF
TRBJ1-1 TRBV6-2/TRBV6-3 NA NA TGTGCCAGCAGTTACGCCCTCCACAGGGCCAGGGAAACTGAAGCTTTCTTT CASSYALHRARETEAFF
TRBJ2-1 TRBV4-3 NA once TGCGCCAGCAGCCAAGATCCGTTGGCGGGATCCTACAATGAGCAGTTCTTC CASSQDPLAGSYNEQFF
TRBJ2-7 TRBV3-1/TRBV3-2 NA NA TGTGCCAGCAGCCAAGTCGACAGCTCCTACGAGCAGTACTTC CASSQVDSSYEQYF
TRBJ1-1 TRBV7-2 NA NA TGTGCCAGCAGCTTAAACCAGGGGTTTGACACTGAAGCTTTCTTT CASSLNQGFDTEAFF
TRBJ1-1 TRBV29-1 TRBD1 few TGCAGCGTTGAAATACAGGGGTGGGGCACTGAAGCTTTCTTT CSVEIQGWGTEAFF
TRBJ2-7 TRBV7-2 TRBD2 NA TGTGCCAGCAGCTCGGTTACTAGCGGGAGGGTGTACGAGCAGTACTTC CASSSVTSGRVYEQYF
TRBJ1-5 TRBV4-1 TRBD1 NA TGCGCCAGCAGCCAAGAGACAGGGGGAAGCAATCAGCCCCAGCATTTT CASSQETGGSNQPQHF
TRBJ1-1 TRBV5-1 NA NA TGCGCCAGCAGCTTGGATGCGGGCGCTAACCTGAGGAACACTGAAGCTTTCTTT CASSLDAGANLRNTEAFF
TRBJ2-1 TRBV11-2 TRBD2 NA TGTGCCAGCAGCTTAGAGATGGGGGTCAGCGGGGCCTACAATGAGCAGTTCTTC CASSLEMGVSGAYNEQFF
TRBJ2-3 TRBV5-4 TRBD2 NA TGTGCCAGCAGCTTGGGGGGAGGAGCGGGGCGTGCAGATACGCAGTATTTT CASSLGGGAGRADTQYF
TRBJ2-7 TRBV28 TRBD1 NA TGTGCCAGCACCCTGACAGGGACGAGCTACGAGCAGTACTTC CASTLTGTSYEQYF
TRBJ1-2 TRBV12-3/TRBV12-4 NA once TGTGCCAGCACCCCCCGAGGGCCTTATGGCTACACCTTC CASTPRGPYGYTF